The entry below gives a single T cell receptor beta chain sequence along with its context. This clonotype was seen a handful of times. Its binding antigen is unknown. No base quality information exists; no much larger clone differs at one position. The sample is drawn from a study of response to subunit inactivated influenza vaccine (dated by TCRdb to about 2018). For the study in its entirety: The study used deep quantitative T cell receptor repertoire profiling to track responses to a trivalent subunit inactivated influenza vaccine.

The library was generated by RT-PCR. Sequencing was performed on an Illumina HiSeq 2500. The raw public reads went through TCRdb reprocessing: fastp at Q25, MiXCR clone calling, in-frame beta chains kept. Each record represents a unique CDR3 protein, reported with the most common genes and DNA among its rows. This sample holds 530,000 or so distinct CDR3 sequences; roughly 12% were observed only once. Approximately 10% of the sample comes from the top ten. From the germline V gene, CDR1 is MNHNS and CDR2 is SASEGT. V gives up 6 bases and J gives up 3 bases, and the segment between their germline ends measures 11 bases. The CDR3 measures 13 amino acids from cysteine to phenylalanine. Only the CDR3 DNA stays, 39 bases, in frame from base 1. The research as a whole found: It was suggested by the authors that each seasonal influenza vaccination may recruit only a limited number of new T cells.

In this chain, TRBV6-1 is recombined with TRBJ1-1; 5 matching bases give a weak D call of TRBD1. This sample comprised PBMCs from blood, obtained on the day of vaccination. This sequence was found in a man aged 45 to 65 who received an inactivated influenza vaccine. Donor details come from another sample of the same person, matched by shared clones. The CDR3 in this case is CASSTVGDTEAFF. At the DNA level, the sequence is TGTGCCAGCAGCACCGTGGGGGACACTGAAGCTTTCTTT.